This T cell receptor beta chain was observed in a study of T cells in Graves' hyperthyroidism and ophthalmopathy. Study-wide results and limits: Ophthalmopathy was identified by the model a median around 6 months ahead of onset.

The source material, RNA transcripts, was used to amplify TCR beta CDR3 regions. An initial round of RT-PCR targeting the TCR CDR3 relied on the HTBI primer set. MiXCR, applied by TCRdb to the multiplex PCR reads, yields one record per CDR3 protein. The repertoire includes about 180,000 distinct CDR3 sequences, over 15% of them detected once, and 25% to 30% sits in the top ten. This clonotype was seen repeatedly, ten times or more. Its specificity is unknown. Trimming took off 11 bases at V and 0 bases at J, with 14 bases between the two ends. The germline gives CDR1 SNHLY, CDR2 FYNNEI. The CDR3 covers 14 residues. Aged 18 to 65, the patients had hyperthyroidism that was newly diagnosed and had lasted under 2 months. The PBMCs had their origin in around 9.1 ml of fresh peripheral blood.

The J gene is TRBJ1-3, the V gene TRBV2, with a tentative D call TRBD1 (5 bases). The source of this sequence is a woman aged 45-65 years with Graves' hyperthyroidism. The sequenced sample was blood. As DNA, the CDR3 is TGTGCCTTAGGGGCGGTATTCTCTGGAAACACCATATATTTT. This codes for CALGAVFSGNTIYF.